This TCR beta chain was sequenced during a study of T cell responses to AZD1222 COVID-19 vaccine. Per the germline V gene, CDR1 is SGHNT and CDR2 is YENEEA. J was trimmed by 8 bases and V by 1 base; bases with no gene match: 4. This CDR3 is built from 14 residues. The repertoire was sequenced with immunoSEQ multiplex PCR; TCRdb's copy has only in-frame clones and lacks some. The sample holds about 160,000 clones; roughly 94% are singletons and the top ten take around 4%. The source material was peripheral blood, sampled on day 0 of MenACWY control vaccination. The genes are TRBV11-3 and TRBJ2-1; 8 bases agree with TRBD1. This TCR came from an adult in good health. The CDR3 here is CASSLGTGWDEQFF. The CDR3 coding sequence is TGTGCCAGCAGCTTAGGGACAGGGTGGGATGAGCAGTTCTTC.